This entry lists 10 T cell receptor beta chains sequenced from one sample in a study of T cell changes during pregnancy in multiple sclerosis. Only in-frame clones appear in the TCRdb table, and some are missing; sequencing was by immunoSEQ multiplex PCR. This sample has tens of thousands of clones, with roughly 93% found just once. The sequencing here drew on peripheral blood, taken in the second trimester of pregnancy. Receptor source: a female donor with multiple sclerosis, enrolled in a pregnancy study.

This chain joins TRBV27 and TRBJ2-7; 8 nucleotides align to TRBD2. Germline CDR1 is MNHEY and CDR2 is SMNVEV (reference sequence). CDR3 length equals 14 residues. V trimming: 4 bases; J trimming: 7 bases; junction bases outside the gene matches: 9. The CDR3 here is CASSSLAGRIEQYF. CDR3 sequence (DNA): TGTGCCAGCAGTTCTTTAGCGGGACGGATTGAGCAGTACTTC.

The rearrangement joins TRBV6-5 to TRBJ1-1; TRBD1 might be the D (6 bases). Trimming took 6 bases from V and 3 from J, leaving 11 bases between them. CDR1 and CDR2 (germline): MNHEY, SVGAGI. This CDR3 contains 13 residues. CDR3 protein: CASRTGGDTEAFF. As DNA, the CDR3 is TGTGCCAGCAGGACGGGGGGCGACACTGAAGCTTTCTTT.

The chain has TRBV6-5 and TRBJ2-7, with D possibly TRBD1 on 7 matching bases. The V end was cut by 6 bases, the J end by 1 base, with 13 bases between. CDR3 size: 14 residues. CDR1 is MNHEY, CDR2 SVGAGI, per germline. DNA of the CDR3: TGTGCCAGCAGGCGGGGACAGAATTCCTACGAGCAGTACTTC. Protein: CASRRGQNSYEQYF.

The chain is built from TRBV6-6 and TRBJ2-7; D is ambiguous. Germline CDR1 reads MNHNY; CDR2 reads SVGAGI (reference sequence). Trimming left V 6 bases short and J 2 bases short, with 11 bases between. CDR3 length: 13 residues. The CDR3 sequence: CASRPQAPYEQYF. CDR3 DNA sequence: TGTGCCAGCAGACCGCAGGCGCCCTACGAGCAGTACTTC.

Here the CDR3 DNA reads TGTGCCAGTCGGTTGGGGGGGACTGAAGCTTTCTTT. Translating gives CASRLGGTEAFF. This sequence joins TRBV19 and TRBJ1-1; D is possibly TRBD1 (5 bases). With 8 bases removed from V and 5 bases from J, the gap between germline ends came to 12 bases. Germline V gene lookup returns CDR1 LNHDA and CDR2 SQIVND (reference sequence). This CDR3 region has 12 residues.

V gene TRBV11-2 combines with J gene TRBJ1-2; the D gene is possibly TRBD1 (6 bases). This CDR3 comprises 14 residues. From germline, CDR1 is SGHAT and CDR2 FQNNGV. V lost 1 base and J 4 bases, leaving 10 bases between the germline ends. The CDR3 DNA is TGTGCCAGCAGCTTAGGAACAGGGATCTATGGCTACACCTTC. Protein sequence: CASSLGTGIYGYTF.

V and J are TRBV4-1 and TRBJ2-5, with D possibly matching TRBD2 (5 bases). CDR3 length: 13 residues. The germline V gene has CDR1 MGHRA and CDR2 YSYEKL. V lost 0 bases to trimming and J lost 9 bases, with 11 bases between them. The CDR3 DNA is TGCGCCAGCAGCCAAGAGGCAAGAGGGTCCCAGTACTTC. Translating it yields CASSQEARGSQYF.

This rearrangement joins TRBV14 to TRBJ2-1; 10 bases align to TRBD2. Germline CDR1 reads SGHDN; CDR2 reads FVKESK. V lost 0 bases, J lost 15 bases, and 8 bases stayed unmatched. The CDR3 is made up of 14 amino acids. The CDR3 coding sequence is TGTGCCAGCAGCCAAGATGGTGGTCTAGCGGGGGTGTTCTTC. As protein: CASSQDGGLAGVFF. The complete variable domain, with remaining parts taken from reference TRBV14 and TRBJ2-1, reads EAGVTQFPSHSVIEKGQTVTLRCDPISGHDNLYWYRRVMGKEIKFLLHFVKESKQDESGMPNNRFLAERTGGTYSTLKVQPAELEDSGVYFCASSQDGGLAGVFFGPGTRLTVL.

The chain couples TRBV9 to TRBJ1-2; D uncertain. There are 14 residues in the CDR3. Trimming stripped 2 bases from V and 4 bases from J, with 12 bases between. Germline V gene sequence: CDR1 SGDLS, CDR2 YYNGEE. CDR3 DNA: TGTGCCAGCAGCGTGAGCGGGCTCGCCTATGGCTACACCTTC. Amino acid sequence: CASSVSGLAYGYTF. Looking up the rest from reference TRBV9 and TRBJ1-2 gives the full variable domain: DSGVTQTPKHLITATGQRVTLRCSPRSGDLSVYWYQQSLDQGLQFLIQYYNGEERAKGNILERFSAQQFPDLHSELNLSSLELGDSALYFCASSVSGLAYGYTFGSGTRLTVV.

This clone was picked up one time. J is TRBJ2-6 and V is TRBV13, with a possible D match to TRBD1 (6 bases). This CDR3 comprises 15 residues. Trimming pared 3 bases from V and 1 base from J, leaving 7 bases between. The germline CDR1 and CDR2 sequences are PRHDT and FYEKMQ (reference sequence). CDR3 coding DNA: TGTGCCAGCAGCTTTAGGGGGTCTGGGGCCAACGTCCTGACTTTC. Translating gives CASSFRGSGANVLTF.